This T cell receptor beta chain stems from a study of cytomegalovirus exposure and HLA in healthy donors. Turning to this clone: Antigen unknown.

Notes on the study in general: Later analysis placed DRB1 highest and HLA-C lowest in TCR association rates, which differed by HLA locus. A few CMV-associated chains were confirmed in vitro to be specific for CMV antigens. Accurate predictions that matched the HLA-A and HLA-B alleles of most subjects were reportedly made from TCR beta sequences.

The CDR3 extends over 16 amino acids. The germline V gene encodes CDR1 MDHEN and CDR2 SYDVKM. J gave up 2 bases and V 5 bases, and 9 bases lay outside the gene matches. Both 60 Vbeta primers and 13 Jbeta primers went into the PCR. Authors' methods: An analysis performed later counted around 80 million unique TCR beta chains (approximately 12 million of them shared). Data came from immunoSEQ multiplex PCR; TCRdb stores just in-frame clones and leaves some out. V and J calls and clone size are as listed in that table; D and trimming were resolved from the DNA. This sample carries some 170,000 clones, 82% of them seen once, and the ten largest clones take about 1.6%.

Sample: PBMCs. The chain is built from TRBV28 and TRBJ1-2; 9 bases map to TRBD1. The sequence derives from a girl between 5 and 17 years old in good health and CMV-seropositive. As DNA, the CDR3 is TGTGCCAGCAGTCTCCGGGACAGGGATATAAACTATGGCTACACCTTC. This translates into CASSLRDRDINYGYTF.